This record looks at one TCR beta chain sequence and its context. Its ends do not fully match the called genes, so a read error is possible. The sample originates from a study of neurological immune-mediated disorders. TCRdb used MiXCR to reprocess the 5' RACE reads, holding one entry per CDR3 protein. Of about 120,000 distinct CDR3 sequences detected, about 3.4% appear once; the ten largest clones hold 1.3%. The germline CDR1 and CDR2 sequences are MNHEY and SVGAGI. This CDR3 contains 17 residues. V and J are TRBV6-5 and TRBJ2-2, with 9 positions matching TRBD2. The sequencing input was PBMCs. The clonotype originates from a woman aged 25 to 39 with multiple sclerosis. The CDR3 sequence is CASSYNLAGVGTGALFF. In nucleotides, the CDR3 is TGTGCCAGCAGTTACAACTTAGCGGGGGTTGGTACCGGGGCGCTGTTTTTT.